This T cell receptor beta chain emerged from a study of blood T cell repertoires in COVID-19. Profiled with immunoSEQ multiplex PCR; TCRdb holds only in-frame clones, not every one. The data show fewer than 300,000 clones, roughly 85% seen once. The V gene's germline CDR1 is SGHRS and CDR2 YFSETQ. CDR3 length: 12 residues. The V end was cut by 5 bases, the J end by 4 bases, with 10 bases between. The sequence came from a woman between 18 and 30 years old with acute or convalescent COVID-19. The sequenced sample consisted of peripheral blood. V and J are TRBV5-1 and TRBJ2-7, with a weak D call TRBD1 (5 bases). The CDR3 DNA reads as TGCGCCAGCAGTATGCAGGGTTACGAGCAGTACTTC. Protein: CASSMQGYEQYF.